The T cell receptor beta chain under discussion was sequenced for a study of OX40 agonist ivuxolimab in advanced cancers. Study at large: Patients undergoing dose escalation presented with hepatocellular carcinoma, melanoma, renal cell or head and neck cancer. Overall study results and limits: At 0.1 to 3.0 mg/kg and by week 6, clonal expansion occurred in CD4+ and CD8+ blood T cells.

Patients with autoimmune history or systemic immunosuppression were excluded. Sampling times: baseline, cycle 4 day 1, cycle 7 day 1. Profiled with immunoSEQ multiplex PCR; TCRdb holds only in-frame clones, not every one. The sample has under 60,000 clones, 94% seen once. Germline V gene data show CDR1 as SGDLS and CDR2 as YYNGEE. V trimming: 4 bases; J trimming: 4 bases; junction bases outside the gene matches: 5. CDR3 length equals 16 residues. Worth noting for this clone: Its target is not known.

The rearrangement joins TRBV9 to TRBJ2-1; 13 positions agree with TRBD2. The TCR originated in an adult with an advanced solid tumor such as melanoma, head and neck, liver or kidney cancer. This specimen was CD4+ or CD8+ T cells sorted from blood, taken in a trial of the OX40 agonist ivuxolimab. The CDR3 DNA reads TGTGCCAGCAGCTCGACTAGCGGGAGGAGTTACAATGAGCAGTTCTTC. Protein product: CASSSTSGRSYNEQFF.